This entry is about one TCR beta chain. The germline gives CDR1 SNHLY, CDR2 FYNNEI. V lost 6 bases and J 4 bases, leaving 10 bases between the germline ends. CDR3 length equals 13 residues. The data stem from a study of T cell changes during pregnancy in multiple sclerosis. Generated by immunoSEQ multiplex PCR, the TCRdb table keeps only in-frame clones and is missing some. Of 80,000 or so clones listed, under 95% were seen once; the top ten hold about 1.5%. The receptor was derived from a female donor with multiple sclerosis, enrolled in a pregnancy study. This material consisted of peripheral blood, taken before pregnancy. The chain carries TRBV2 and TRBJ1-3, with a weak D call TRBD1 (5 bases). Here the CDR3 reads CASSSYRGNTIYF. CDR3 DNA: TGTGCCAGCAGCTCGTACAGGGGAAACACCATATATTTT.